This TCR beta chain stems from a study of blood T cell repertoires in COVID-19. As for the study in general: T cells, B-cell-depleted T cells, or PBMCs provided the cDNA or gDNA that served as material.

Trimming removed 4 bases at V and 3 bases at J, with 16 bases between. The CDR3 is made up of 15 amino acids. Per the germline V gene, CDR1 is SGDLS and CDR2 is YYNGEE. Original analysis: Estimation of nucleated cell counts was performed using reference gene primer amplification. Assay used: immunoSEQ multiplex PCR; TCRdb lists only in-frame clones, some missing. V and J calls and clone size are those listed in that table; D and trimming were worked out from the DNA. The data hold tens of thousands of clones, with about 82% observed a single time. This sequence was found in a woman between 65 and 79 years old with active or convalescent COVID-19. The V and J genes are TRBV9 and TRBJ1-1; possibly TRBD1 for D (5 bases). Sequencing was done on a sample of peripheral blood. CDR3 DNA: TGTGCCAGCAGCCTGGGGCGGGGCAGGGACACTGAAGCTTTCTTT. Translation gives CASSLGRGRDTEAFF.